This T cell receptor (beta chain) was sequenced in a study of cytomegalovirus exposure and HLA in healthy donors. On the study more broadly: Among the approximately 400 donors who were genotyped, 81% fell in the genetic ancestry cluster that is associated with self-reported Caucasian donors. Notes on the study in general: TCR beta V- and J-gene trimming was later associated with a missense DCLRE1C variant. Apart from CMV serostatus, no immune exposure information was available. Accurate predictions that matched the HLA-A and HLA-B alleles of most subjects were reportedly made from TCR beta sequences.

Both 60 Vbeta primers and 13 Jbeta primers went into the PCR. Repertoires were generated with immunoSEQ multiplex PCR, while TCRdb's copy carries only in-frame clones and drops some. The sample records over 150,000 clones, roughly 78% being singletons. As for this clone: Its specificity is not known.

This CDR3 has 17 residues. CDR1 and CDR2 (germline): MGHRA, YSYEKL. V lost 0 bases and J 3 bases, leaving 18 bases between the germline ends. Sequencing used PBMCs. J is TRBJ2-7 and V is TRBV4-1, with a weak D call TRBD2 (7 bases). The receptor's source is a woman aged 50 to 60 in good health and CMV-seropositive. DNA for the CDR3: TGCGCCAGCAGCCAAGAAGGGGGGGCCGCAGGTTTCTACGAGCAGTACTTC. It is translated as CASSQEGGAAGFYEQYF.